The sample holds a few counts of the clone carrying this T cell receptor beta chain. The data belong to a study of identical twins. Template switching added a universal primer site, and cDNA bore unique molecular identifiers. TCRdb re-analysed the 5' RACE reads in MiXCR, keeping a single row per CDR3 protein. The sample has roughly 750,000 distinct CDR3 sequences; about 20% are singletons. The V end was cut by 1 base, the J end by 3 bases, with 13 bases between. This CDR3 comprises 14 residues. Germline CDR1 and CDR2: DFQATT and SNEGSKA (reference sequence). These same records also appear under a second study, on T cells expressing NK-cell markers. That investigation notes: Alpha-beta TCR T cells were the sole sorting target in several experiments, owing to an anti-gamma-delta TCR antibody. These clonotypes also led the CD3+CD56-NKG2C+ fraction in a handful of donors.

V gene TRBV20-1 combines with J gene TRBJ2-7; D may be TRBD1 (6 bases). This receptor was obtained from a woman between 18 and 30 years old in good health. Sequenced input: PBMCs. CDR3 residues: CSARGGTYGYEQYF. As DNA, the CDR3 is TGCAGTGCTAGAGGAGGGACATACGGCTACGAGCAGTACTTC.